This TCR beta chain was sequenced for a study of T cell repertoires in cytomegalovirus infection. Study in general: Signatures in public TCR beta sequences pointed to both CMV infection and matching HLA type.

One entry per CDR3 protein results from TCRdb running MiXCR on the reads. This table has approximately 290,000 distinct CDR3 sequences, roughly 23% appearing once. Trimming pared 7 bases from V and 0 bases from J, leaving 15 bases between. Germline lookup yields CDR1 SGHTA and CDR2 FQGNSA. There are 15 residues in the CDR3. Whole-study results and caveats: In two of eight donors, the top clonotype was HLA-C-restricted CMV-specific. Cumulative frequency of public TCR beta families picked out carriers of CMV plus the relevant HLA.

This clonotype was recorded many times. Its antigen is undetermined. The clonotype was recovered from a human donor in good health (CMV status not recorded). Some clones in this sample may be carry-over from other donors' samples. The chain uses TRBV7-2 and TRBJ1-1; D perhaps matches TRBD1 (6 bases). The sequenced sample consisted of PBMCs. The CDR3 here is CASTIRGGLNTEAFF. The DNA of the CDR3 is TGTGCCAGCACCATTAGAGGGGGTTTGAACACTGAAGCTTTCTTT.